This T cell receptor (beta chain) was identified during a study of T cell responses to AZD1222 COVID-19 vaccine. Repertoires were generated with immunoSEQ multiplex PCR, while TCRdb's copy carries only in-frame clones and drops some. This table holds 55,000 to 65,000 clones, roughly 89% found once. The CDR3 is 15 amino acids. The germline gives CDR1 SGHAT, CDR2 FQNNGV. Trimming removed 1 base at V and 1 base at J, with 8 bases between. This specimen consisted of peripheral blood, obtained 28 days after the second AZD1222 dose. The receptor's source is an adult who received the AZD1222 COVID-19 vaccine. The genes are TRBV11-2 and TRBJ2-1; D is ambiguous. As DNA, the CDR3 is TGTGCCAGCAGCTTAGCTCCTAGTTCCTACAATGAGCAGTTCTTC. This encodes CASSLAPSSYNEQFF.